Each of the 12 T cell receptor beta chains below was sequenced from the same sample in a study of control samples from healthy donors and cancer patients. The data were produced by immunoSEQ multiplex PCR, yet TCRdb's version contains in-frame clones alone and is incomplete. The data show 200,000 to 250,000 clones, 90% to 95% seen once. Material: blood. These receptors all stem from a man between 50 and 59 years old in good health.

The chain employs TRBV4-2 and TRBJ1-1; D perhaps matches TRBD1 (5 bases). V dropped 3 bases and J dropped 1 base, with 9 bases sitting between them. From germline, CDR1 is LGHNA and CDR2 YNFKEQ. This CDR3 is built from 14 residues. CDR3 loop: CASSQGGGNTEAFF. CDR3 DNA: TGTGCCAGCAGCCAGGGTGGGGGGAACACTGAAGCTTTCTTT.

Remarks on this clone: The identical CDR3 is also encoded by other nucleotide sequences in the sample. V and J are TRBV7-2 and TRBJ2-5; D remains ambiguous. In germline, CDR1 is SGHTA, CDR2 FQGNSA. The CDR3 covers 13 residues. Trimming removed 1 base at V and 6 bases at J, with 9 bases between. The chain's CDR3 is CASSLEKGKTQYF. The CDR3 DNA is TGTGCCAGCAGCTTAGAAAAGGGAAAGACCCAGTACTTC.

The chain combines TRBV25-1 with TRBJ2-3, with D tentatively TRBD1 (6 bases). The CDR3 consists of 13 residues. Deletions cut 6 bases from V and 4 bases from J, with 11 bases between. CDR1 MGHDK and CDR2 SYGVNS come from the germline V gene. The CDR3 coding sequence is TGTGCCAGCAGACGCACAGGGTCAGATACGCAGTATTTT. It encodes CASRRTGSDTQYF.

The chain has TRBV4-1 and TRBJ2-7; the D gene is possibly TRBD1 (6 bases). Trimming took off 7 bases at V and 3 bases at J, with 19 bases between the two ends. The CDR3 loop spans 15 amino acids. Germline lookup yields CDR1 MGHRA and CDR2 YSYEKL. In DNA, the CDR3 is TGCGCCAGCAAGAGGAGTTTGGAACAGGGCTACGAGCAGTACTTC. Its protein is CASKRSLEQGYEQYF.

This sequence joins TRBV5-1 and TRBJ2-7; D gene unclear. The CDR3 loop spans 14 amino acids. Germline loops: CDR1 SGHRS, CDR2 YFSETQ. Trimming removed 3 bases at V and 0 bases at J, with 10 bases between. The CDR3 loop is CASSSDHSSYEQYF. CDR3 nucleotides: TGCGCCAGCAGCTCGGACCATAGCTCCTACGAGCAGTACTTC.

This clone was found once. Germline and junction disagree at one end, which may indicate a read error. The V gene is TRBV7-7, the J gene TRBJ2-1, with D hard to call. Germline CDR1 reads SSHAT; CDR2 reads FNYEAQ (reference sequence). There are 13 residues in the CDR3. The CDR3 loop is CASSSTEYNEQFF. As DNA, the CDR3 is TGTGCTAGCAGCTCAACAGAATACAATGAGCAGTTCTTC.

The CDR3 spells CASSPSGTSGETQYF. The CDR3 DNA sequence: TGTGCCAGCAGCCCATCCGGGACTAGCGGAGAGACCCAGTACTTC. The J gene is TRBJ2-5, the V gene TRBV9; TRBD2 matches at 11 bases. Germline V gene sequence: CDR1 SGDLS, CDR2 YYNGEE. The CDR3 loop spans 15 amino acids. J gave up 4 bases and V 4 bases, and 6 bases lay outside the gene matches.

The chain has TRBV6-5 and TRBJ1-5, with TRBD1 matching over 11 bases. Unmatched junction bases numbered 0, after V lost 0 bases and J lost 5 bases. The CDR3 is 15 residues long. Germline lookup yields CDR1 MNHEY and CDR2 SVGAGI. For the CDR3, the DNA is TGTGCCAGCAGTTACTCGGGACAGGGGGATCAGCCCCAGCATTTT. Translating it yields CASSYSGQGDQPQHF.

The rearrangement joins TRBV6-1 to TRBJ2-5; weak D call: TRBD1 (5 bases). V dropped 1 base and J dropped 10 bases, with 19 bases sitting between them. The CDR3 spans 15 residues. Germline V lookup: CDR1 MNHNS, CDR2 SASEGT. The CDR3 sequence: CASSEGWGTPMDQYF. Written as DNA, the CDR3 is TGTGCCAGCAGTGAAGGGTGGGGCACCCCGATGGACCAGTACTTC.

The rearrangement links TRBV5-6 to TRBJ1-3, with D unclear. CDR1 and CDR2 from the germline V gene are SGHDT and YYEEEE. V lost 4 bases, J lost 0 bases, and 14 bases lay in between. The CDR3 is 16 amino acids. CDR3 coding DNA: TGTGCCAGCAGCCGGTTAACTGGGAGCTCTGGAAACACCATATATTTT. Its translation: CASSRLTGSSGNTIYF.

This chain links TRBV19 with TRBJ1-1; D is unresolved. The CDR3 length is 13 residues. V shed 7 bases and J shed 4 bases, with 13 bases lying between them. Germline V CDR1 and CDR2: LNHDA, SQIVND (reference sequence). The CDR3 DNA follows: TGTGCCAGTATCTCGGGTCCGGGCACTGAAGCTTTCTTT. This encodes CASISGPGTEAFF.

This clone was counted a single time. The CDR3: CASTRQGSGNTIYF. CDR3 in DNA: TGTGCCAGCACCCGACAGGGCTCTGGAAACACCATATATTTT. The gene calls are TRBV19 and TRBJ1-3, with TRBD1 identical over 7 bases. The CDR3 has 14 amino acids. Germline V gene lookup returns CDR1 LNHDA and CDR2 SQIVND (reference sequence). V lost 9 bases and J lost 0; bases outside the gene matches: 5.